Described below is a single TCR beta chain sequence and its context. The V end lost 7 bases, the J end lost 2 bases, and 15 bases lay between the germline ends. Germline V lookup: CDR1 MNHEY, CDR2 SVGAGI. There are 14 residues in the CDR3. The data stem from a study of blood T cell repertoires in COVID-19. Clones were read by immunoSEQ multiplex PCR, and TCRdb kept only the in-frame ones, dropping some. Altogether around 200,000 clones are present, around 88% being singletons, with the ten largest covering more than 4%. The V call is TRBV6-5, the J call TRBJ2-7; D is possibly TRBD2 (7 bases). The sequence derives from a woman aged 25 to 39 who had been exposed to COVID-19. The sample comprised PBMCs or T cells enriched from blood (not recorded which). The DNA of the CDR3 is TGTGCCAGCACCTCAGGGGAGGGAGCCTACGAGCAGTACTTC. This gives the protein CASTSGEGAYEQYF.